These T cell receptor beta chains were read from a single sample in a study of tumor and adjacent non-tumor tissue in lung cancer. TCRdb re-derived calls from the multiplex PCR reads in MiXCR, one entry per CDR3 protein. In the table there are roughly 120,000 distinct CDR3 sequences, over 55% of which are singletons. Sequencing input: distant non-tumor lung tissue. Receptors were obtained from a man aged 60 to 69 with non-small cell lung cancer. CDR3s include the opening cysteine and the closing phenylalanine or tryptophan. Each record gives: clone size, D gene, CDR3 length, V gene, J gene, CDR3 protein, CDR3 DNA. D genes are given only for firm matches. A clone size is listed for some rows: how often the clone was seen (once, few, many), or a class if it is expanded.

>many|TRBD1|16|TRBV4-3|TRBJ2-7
CASSQTTGTGGYEQYF
TGCGCCAGCAGCCAGACTACCGGAACAGGGGGCTACGAGCAGTACTTC
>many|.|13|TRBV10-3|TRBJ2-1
CAISEFSYNEQFF
TGTGCCATCAGTGAGTTCTCATACAATGAGCAGTTCTTC
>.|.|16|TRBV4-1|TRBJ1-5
CASSQDPGNSNQPRHF
TGCGCCAGCAGCCAAGATCCTGGGAACAGCAATCAGCCCCGGCATTTT
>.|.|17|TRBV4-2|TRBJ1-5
CASSQDPVQGTYQPQHF
TGTGCCAGCAGCCAAGATCCGGTCCAGGGGACTTATCAGCCCCAGCATTTT
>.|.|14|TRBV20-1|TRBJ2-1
CSASVLVVGNEQFF
TGCAGTGCTAGTGTCCTAGTGGTTGGCAATGAGCAGTTCTTC
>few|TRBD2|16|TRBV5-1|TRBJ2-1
CASSLSGLAGSAEQFF
TGCGCCAGCAGCTTATCCGGACTAGCGGGATCTGCTGAGCAGTTCTTC
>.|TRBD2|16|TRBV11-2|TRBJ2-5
CASSPSTSVVGETQYF
TGTGCCAGCAGCCCCAGTACTAGCGTGGTTGGGGAGACCCAGTACTTC
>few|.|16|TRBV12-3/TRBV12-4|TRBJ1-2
CASSPPGFGAVDGYTF
TGTGCCAGCAGCCCACCGGGGTTTGGTGCTGTGGATGGCTACACCTTC
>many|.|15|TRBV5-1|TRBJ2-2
CASSRSGINTGELFF
TGCGCCAGCAGCCGAAGCGGAATCAACACCGGGGAGCTGTTTTTT
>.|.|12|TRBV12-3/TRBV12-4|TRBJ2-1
CATQRAVNEQFF
TGTGCCACACAGAGGGCCGTCAATGAGCAATTCTTC
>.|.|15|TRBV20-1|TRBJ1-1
CSTRDYVGGNTETFF
TGCAGTACTAGAGATTACGTGGGGGGGAACACTGAAACTTTCTTT
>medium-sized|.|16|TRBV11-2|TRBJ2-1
CASSLDAGLAYNEQFF
TGTGCCAGCAGCTTAGATGCAGGGTTAGCCTACAATGAGCAGTTCTTC
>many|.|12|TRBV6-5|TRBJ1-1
CASYRRNTEAFF
TGTGCCAGCTACCGAAGGAACACTGAAGCTTTCTTT
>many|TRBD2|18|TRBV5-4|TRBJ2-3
CATGQGGTSGRGTDTQYF
TGTGCCACCGGACAGGGGGGGACTAGCGGGAGAGGGACAGATACGCAGTATTTT
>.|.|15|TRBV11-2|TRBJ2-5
CASNLVPPGGETQYF
TGCGCCAGCAACTTGGTCCCCCCAGGAGGAGAGACCCAGTACTTC
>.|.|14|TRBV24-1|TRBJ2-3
CVTRQVRSTDTQYF
TGTGTCACCCGCCAGGTCCGGAGCACAGATACGCAGTATTTT
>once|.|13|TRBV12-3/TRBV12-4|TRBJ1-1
CASTFKEDTDAFF
TGTGCCAGCACTTTTAAAGAGGACACTGATGCTTTCTTT
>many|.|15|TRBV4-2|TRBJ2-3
CASSQGGASTDTQYF
TGTGCCAGCAGCCAAGGAGGGGCTAGCACAGATACGCAGTATTTT
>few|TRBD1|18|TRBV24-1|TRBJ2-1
CATSEHPRDRGQDYEQFF
TGTGCCACCAGTGAACACCCCCGGGACAGGGGGCAGGACTATGAGCAGTTCTTC
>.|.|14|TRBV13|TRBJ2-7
CARSLGARSYEQYF
TGTGCTAGGAGCTTAGGTGCCAGGAGCTACGAGCAGTACTTC
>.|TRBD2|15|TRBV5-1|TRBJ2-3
CASSFVGRGTDTQYF
TGCGCCAGCAGCTTTGTCGGGCGGGGGACAGATACGCAGTATTTT
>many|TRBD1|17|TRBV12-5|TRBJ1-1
CASGRGQGDNLNTEAFF
TGTGCTAGTGGCCGCGGACAGGGGGACAATCTAAACACTGAAGCTTTCTTT
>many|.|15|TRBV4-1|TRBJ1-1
CASSQAFVGNTEAFF
TGCGCCAGCAGCCAAGCTTTCGTGGGGAACACTGAAGCTTTCTTT
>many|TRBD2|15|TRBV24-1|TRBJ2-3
CATSASGTSGHTQYF
TGTGCCACCAGTGCCTCGGGGACTAGCGGGCATACGCAGTATTTT
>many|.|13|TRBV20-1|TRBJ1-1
CSASPRLNTEAFF
TGCAGTGCTAGTCCGAGGTTGAACACTGAAGCTTTCTTT
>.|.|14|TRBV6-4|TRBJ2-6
CASSDSPGANVLTF
TGTGCCAGCAGTGACAGCCCTGGGGCCAACGTCCTGACTTTC
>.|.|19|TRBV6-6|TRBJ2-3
CASSRPRGSGRGGTDTQYF
TGTGCCAGCAGTCGCCCGAGAGGGTCCGGGCGAGGTGGCACAGATACGCAGTATTTT
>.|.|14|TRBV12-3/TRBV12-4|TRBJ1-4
CASSLLGIGEKLFF
TGTGCCAGCAGTTTGTTAGGGATTGGTGAAAAACTGTTTTTT
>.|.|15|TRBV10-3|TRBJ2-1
CAISEGWGSYNEQLF
TGTGCCATCAGTGAGGGATGGGGCTCCTACAATGAGCAGCTCTTC
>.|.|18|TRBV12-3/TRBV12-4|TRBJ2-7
CASSSLSLPSASSYEQYF
TGTGCTAGCAGCTCCCTTAGTTTACCTAGCGCCAGCTCCTACGAGCAGTACTTC
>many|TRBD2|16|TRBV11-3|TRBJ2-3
CASSQRRGAGSDTQYF
TGTGCCAGCAGCCAAAGGCGGGGGGCCGGGTCAGATACGCAGTATTTT
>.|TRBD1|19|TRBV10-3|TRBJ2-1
CAISLQGAAVLGSYDEQFF
TGTGCCATCAGCCTTCAGGGGGCGGCAGTCCTGGGCTCCTACGATGAGCAGTTCTTC
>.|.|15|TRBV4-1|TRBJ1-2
CASSTDYGGGYGYTF
TGCGCCAGCAGCACCGACTACGGCGGAGGCTATGGCTACACCTTC
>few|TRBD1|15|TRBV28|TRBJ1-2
CASSTGTGRSYGYTF
TGTGCCAGCAGTACCGGGACAGGGAGGAGCTATGGCTACACCTTC
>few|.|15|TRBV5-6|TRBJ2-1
CASSLRQVSYNEQFF
TGTGCCAGCAGCTTGAGACAGGTCTCCTACAATGAGCAGTTCTTC
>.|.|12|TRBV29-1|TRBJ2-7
CSVNPPMGEHYF
TGCAGTGTCAACCCTCCTATGGGAGAGCACTACTTC